This passage covers 13 T cell receptor beta chains from one sample sequenced in a study of T cells after posttransplantation cyclophosphamide. A marrow graft followed busulfan-fludarabine conditioning, with cyclophosphamide on days +3 and +4. Measured with immunoSEQ multiplex PCR; TCRdb has only the in-frame clones, and not every one. The sample lists tens of thousands of clones, about 92% occurring once. This specimen consisted of PBMCs, obtained roughly 59 days after allogeneic stem cell transplant with posttransplant cyclophosphamide. The receptors shown here come from a male patient in his sixties or seventies who received an allogeneic stem cell transplant from a related donor and was CMV-positive. Some T cells may trace back to the graft donor.

V usage is TRBV27 and J usage is TRBJ1-4; maybe TRBD1 (5 bases). CDR3 size: 14 residues. CDR1 and CDR2 (germline): MNHEY, SMNVEV (reference sequence). Trimming stripped 3 bases from V and 7 bases from J, with 12 bases between. In nucleotides, the CDR3 is TGTGCCAGCAGTTTCCAGGGTGGATTTGAAAAACTGTTTTTT. This encodes CASSFQGGFEKLFF.

The chain carries TRBV11-2 and TRBJ1-1, with D unclear. V lost 3 bases and J lost 4, with 12 bases in between. Germline assignment: CDR1 SGHAT and CDR2 FQNNGV. There are 14 residues in the CDR3. The CDR3 DNA follows: TGTGCCAGCAGCTTTCGACTGGGGAGCACTGAAGCTTTCTTT. This codes for CASSFRLGSTEAFF.

The rearrangement links TRBV11-2 to TRBJ2-1, with 9 bases fitting TRBD2. This CDR3 contains 17 residues. V lost 4 bases to trimming and J lost 7 bases; unmatched junction nucleotides: 14. The germline gives CDR1 SGHAT, CDR2 FQNNGV. CDR3 sequence (DNA): TGTGCCAGCAGCTGGAGGAGCGGGGGGCCACTCGCTAATGAGCAGTTCTTC. It encodes CASSWRSGGPLANEQFF.

The chain combines TRBV7-8 with TRBJ1-1; the D is unclear. Germline CDR1 reads SGHVS; CDR2 reads FQNEAQ. The V gene lost 5 bases and the J gene lost 3 bases, with 10 bases spanning the gap. The CDR3 spans 13 residues. As DNA, the CDR3 is TGTGCCAGCAGCCAAGACCGGGACACTGAAGCTTTCTTT. Its translation is CASSQDRDTEAFF.

There are a few counts of this clone. The chain recombines TRBV4-1 with TRBJ2-7, with TRBD1 matching over 9 bases. CDR1 MGHRA and CDR2 YSYEKL come from the germline V gene. J gave up 6 bases and V 3 bases, and 6 bases lay outside the gene matches. This CDR3 is built from 14 residues. CDR3 residues: CASSQRQGQGEQYF. The CDR3, as DNA: TGCGCCAGCAGCCAGCGACAGGGACAGGGCGAGCAGTACTTC.

The chain links TRBV6-1 to TRBJ1-1, with no clear D. V gave up 6 bases and J gave up 2 bases, with 10 bases separating them. Germline V lookup: CDR1 MNHNS, CDR2 SASEGT. There are 13 residues in the CDR3. This CDR3 is CASRATYNTEAFF. In nucleotides, the CDR3 is TGTGCCAGCAGAGCGACCTATAACACTGAAGCTTTCTTT.

The chain couples TRBV6-5 to TRBJ1-1; 9 bases agree with TRBD1. The J segment lost 6 bases and the V segment lost 6 bases, leaving 5 bases of the junction unmatched. The CDR3 sequence is 13 residues long. Germline lookup yields CDR1 MNHEY and CDR2 SVGAGI. CDR3 nucleotides: TGTGCCAGCAGGGACAGGGGACTGTCTGAAGCTTTCTTT. Amino acid sequence: CASRDRGLSEAFF.

The CDR3, as DNA: TGCGCCAGCAGCTTGCACGGGGGGTTGAACACTGAAGCTTTCTTT. Residues: CASSLHGGLNTEAFF. The V and J genes are TRBV5-1 and TRBJ1-1, with D tentatively TRBD1 (5 bases). V was pared by 1 base and J by 0 bases, with 10 bases between. CDR3 size: 15 residues. CDR1 and CDR2 from the germline V gene are SGHRS and YFSETQ.

CDR3 bases: TGTGCCAGCTCACGGGGACTAGCGGGGGGAAGCTCCTACGAGCAGTACTTC. Protein product: CASSRGLAGGSSYEQYF. The rearrangement joins TRBV18 to TRBJ2-7; the match to TRBD2 covers 15 bases. Germline assignment: CDR1 KGHSH and CDR2 LQKENI. The CDR3 contains 17 residues. J lost 0 bases, V lost 4 bases, and 4 bases had no gene match.

The chain links TRBV7-9 to TRBJ1-2; TRBD1 is a possible D gene (6 bases). Germline CDR1 is SEHNR and CDR2 is FQNEAQ (reference sequence). The CDR3 spans 15 residues. V lost 7 bases and J 4 bases, leaving 19 bases between the germline ends. The CDR3 DNA follows: TGTGCCAGCACGCTTCCCGGACAGAGAAGCTATGGCTACACCTTC. Translated, it gives CASTLPGQRSYGYTF.

The chain is built from TRBV19 and TRBJ1-2; 7 positions agree with TRBD1. Looked up from germline, CDR1 is LNHDA and CDR2 is SQIVND (reference sequence). V was pared by 7 bases and J by 4 bases, with 6 bases of the junction left unmatched. The CDR3 covers 13 residues. CDR3 in DNA: TGTGCCAGTACCCGACAGGGCACCTATGGCTACACCTTC. Translation: CASTRQGTYGYTF.

In this sample, this clone turned up once. The chain joins TRBV11-2 to TRBJ2-1; 9 bases match TRBD1. The CDR3 is made up of 15 amino acids. V was pared by 5 bases and J by 7 bases, with 9 bases of the junction left unmatched. Germline assignment: CDR1 SGHAT and CDR2 FQNNGV. CDR3 loop: CASSRRDRGVNEQFF. The CDR3 DNA is TGTGCCAGCAGCCGCCGCGACAGGGGGGTGAATGAGCAGTTCTTC.

As regards this clone: At one boundary the junction diverges from the germline segment, which might be a read error. The genes are TRBV7-2 and TRBJ1-2; 7 nucleotides match TRBD1. Germline assignment: CDR1 SGHTA and CDR2 FQGNSA. The CDR3 is 15 amino acids. CDR3 amino acids: CASSKSGTAAYGYAF. The CDR3 region has the DNA TGTGCCAGCAGCAAATCCGGGACAGCGGCTTATGGCTACGCCTTC.